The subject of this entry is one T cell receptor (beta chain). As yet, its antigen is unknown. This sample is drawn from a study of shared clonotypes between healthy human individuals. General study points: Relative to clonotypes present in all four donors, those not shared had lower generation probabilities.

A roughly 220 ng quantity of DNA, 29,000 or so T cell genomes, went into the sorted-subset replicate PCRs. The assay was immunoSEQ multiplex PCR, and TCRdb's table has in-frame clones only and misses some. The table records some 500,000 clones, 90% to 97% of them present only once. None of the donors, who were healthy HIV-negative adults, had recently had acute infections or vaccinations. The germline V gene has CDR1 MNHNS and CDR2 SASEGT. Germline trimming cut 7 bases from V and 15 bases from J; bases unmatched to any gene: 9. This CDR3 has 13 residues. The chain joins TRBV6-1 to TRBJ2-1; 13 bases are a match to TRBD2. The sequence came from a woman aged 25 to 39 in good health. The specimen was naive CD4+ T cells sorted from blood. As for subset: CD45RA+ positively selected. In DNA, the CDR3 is TGTGCCAGCACAAAGGGACTAGCGGGGAGGGGGTTCTTC. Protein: CASTKGLAGRGFF.